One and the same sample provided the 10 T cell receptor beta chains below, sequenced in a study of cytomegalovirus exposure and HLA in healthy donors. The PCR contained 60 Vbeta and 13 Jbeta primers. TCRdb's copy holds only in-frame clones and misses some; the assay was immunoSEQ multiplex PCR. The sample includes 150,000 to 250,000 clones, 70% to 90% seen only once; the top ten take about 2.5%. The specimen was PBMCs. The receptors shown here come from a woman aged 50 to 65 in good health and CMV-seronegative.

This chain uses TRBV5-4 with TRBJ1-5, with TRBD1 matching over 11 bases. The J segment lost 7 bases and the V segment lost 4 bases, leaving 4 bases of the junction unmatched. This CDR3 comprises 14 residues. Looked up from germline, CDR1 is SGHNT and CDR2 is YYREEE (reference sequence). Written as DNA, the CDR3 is TGTGCCAGCAGCCCGGGACAGGGGGACCAGCCCCAGCATTTT. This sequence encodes CASSPGQGDQPQHF.

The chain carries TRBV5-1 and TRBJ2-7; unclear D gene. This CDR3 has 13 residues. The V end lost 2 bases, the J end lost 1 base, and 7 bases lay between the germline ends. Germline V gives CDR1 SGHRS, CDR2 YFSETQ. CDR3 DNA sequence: TGCGCCAGCAGCTTTAGTATTTCCTACGAGCAGTACTTC. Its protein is CASSFSISYEQYF.

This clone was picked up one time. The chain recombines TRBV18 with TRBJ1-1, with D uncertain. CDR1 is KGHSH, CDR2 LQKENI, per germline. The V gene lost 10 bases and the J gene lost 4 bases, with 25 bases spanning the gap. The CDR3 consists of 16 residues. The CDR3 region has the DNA TGTGCCACGGCGGGCGGAGAAACCACACGGGGCACTGAAGCTTTCTTT. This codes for CATAGGETTRGTEAFF. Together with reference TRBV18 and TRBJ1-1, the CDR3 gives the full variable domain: NAGVMQNPRHLVRRRGQEARLRCSPMKGHSHVYWYRQLPEEGLKFMVYLQKENIIDESGMPKERFSAEFPKEGPSILRIQQVVRGDSAAYFCATAGGETTRGTEAFFGQGTRLTVV.

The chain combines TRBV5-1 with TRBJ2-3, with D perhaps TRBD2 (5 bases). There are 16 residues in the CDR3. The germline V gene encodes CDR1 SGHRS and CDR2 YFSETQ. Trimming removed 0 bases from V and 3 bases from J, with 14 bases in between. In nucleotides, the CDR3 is TGCGCCAGCAGCTTGGCCCCGGGATCGGGAACAGATACGCAGTATTTT. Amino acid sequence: CASSLAPGSGTDTQYF.

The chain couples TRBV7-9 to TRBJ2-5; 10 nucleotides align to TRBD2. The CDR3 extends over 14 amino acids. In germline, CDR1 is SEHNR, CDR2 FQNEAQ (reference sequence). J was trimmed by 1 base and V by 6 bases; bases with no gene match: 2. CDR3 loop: CASSRTSGQETQYF. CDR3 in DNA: TGTGCCAGCAGTCGGACTAGCGGCCAAGAGACCCAGTACTTC.

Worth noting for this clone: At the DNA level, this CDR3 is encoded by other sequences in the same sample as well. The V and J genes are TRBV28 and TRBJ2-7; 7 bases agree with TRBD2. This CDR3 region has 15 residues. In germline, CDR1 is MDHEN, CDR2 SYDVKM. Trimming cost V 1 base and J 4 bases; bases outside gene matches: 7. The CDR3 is CASSLSGLAAYEQYF. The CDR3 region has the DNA TGTGCCAGCAGTTTATCGGGGCTAGCGGCATACGAGCAGTACTTC.

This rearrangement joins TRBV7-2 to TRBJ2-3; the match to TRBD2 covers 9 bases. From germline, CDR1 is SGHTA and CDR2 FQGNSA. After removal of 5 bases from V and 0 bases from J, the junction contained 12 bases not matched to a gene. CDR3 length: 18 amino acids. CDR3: CASSQELLAGRSTDTQYF. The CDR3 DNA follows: TGTGCCAGCAGCCAGGAACTACTAGCGGGTCGGAGCACAGATACGCAGTATTTT.

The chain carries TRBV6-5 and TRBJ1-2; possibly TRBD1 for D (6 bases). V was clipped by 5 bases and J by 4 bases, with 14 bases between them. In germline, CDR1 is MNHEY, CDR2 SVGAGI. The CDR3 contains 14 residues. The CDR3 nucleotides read TGTGCCAGCAGTGGTCTACAGGGACCCTATGGCTACACCTTC. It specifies CASSGLQGPYGYTF.

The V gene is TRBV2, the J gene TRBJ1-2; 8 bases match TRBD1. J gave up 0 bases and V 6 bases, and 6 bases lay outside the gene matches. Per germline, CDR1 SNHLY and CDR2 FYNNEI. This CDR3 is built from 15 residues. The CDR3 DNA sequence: TGTGCCAGCAGAGACCGGACAGGGTCTAACTATGGCTACACCTTC. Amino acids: CASRDRTGSNYGYTF.

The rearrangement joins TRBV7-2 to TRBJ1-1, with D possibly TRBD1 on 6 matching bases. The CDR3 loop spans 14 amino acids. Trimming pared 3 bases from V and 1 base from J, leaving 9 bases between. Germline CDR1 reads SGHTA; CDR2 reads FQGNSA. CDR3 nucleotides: TGTGCCAGCAGCTTTACGACAGGGAACACTGAAGCTTTCTTT. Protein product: CASSFTTGNTEAFF.